The rows below give T cell receptor beta chains drawn from one sample of a study of T cells after yellow fever vaccination. MiXCR, run by TCRdb on the 5' RACE reads, gives a single entry per CDR3 protein. This sample yields some 500,000 distinct CDR3 sequences, of which about 13% are seen a single time; 11% to 15% belongs to the top ten. Source: PBMCs, taken on the day of the yellow fever booster vaccination. These receptors all stem from a man aged 30-40 years who received the YFV17D yellow fever vaccine. The CDR3 runs from the conserved cysteine through the conserved F or W. D genes are given only for firm matches. Size tells how often a clone was seen (once, few, many) or the class of an expanded clone, and some rows leave it out.

TRBD2	TRBV20-1	TRBJ2-1	few	TGCAGTGCCACGAGGACTAGCGGGAGTTCGGATGAGCAGTTCTTC	CSATRTSGSSDEQFF
.	TRBV18	TRBJ2-3	.	TGTGCCAGCTCCCCTCAGCGGACCACAGATACGCAGTATTTT	CASSPQRTTDTQYF
TRBD1	TRBV29-1	TRBJ2-7	.	TGCAGCGTTGTCTGGGACAGCTCCTACGAGCAGTACTTC	CSVVWDSSYEQYF
.	TRBV6-2/TRBV6-3	TRBJ1-5	.	TGTGCCAGCAGCTCCTTCTGGGACCAGCCCCAGCATTTT	CASSSFWDQPQHF
TRBD1	TRBV20-1	TRBJ2-1	many	TGCAGTGCTAGGGGGACAGGTTACAATGAGCAGTTCTTC	CSARGTGYNEQFF
TRBD2	TRBV5-1	TRBJ2-3	.	TGCGCCAGCAGTCTCGGGAGGGAGGCCACAGATACGCAGTATTTT	CASSLGREATDTQYF
.	TRBV20-1	TRBJ1-2	.	TGCAGTGCGCGTCCTGACAGGCAGTCCGGCTACACCTTC	CSARPDRQSGYTF
.	TRBV7-8	TRBJ2-3	.	TGTGCCAGCAGCCCCAACAGGTTGAGGACGCAGTATTTT	CASSPNRLRTQYF
TRBD2	TRBV29-1	TRBJ2-1	few	TGCAGCGGGGGGGTAGCGGGAGTTTACAATGAGCAGTTCTTC	CSGGVAGVYNEQFF
.	TRBV7-6	TRBJ1-1	.	TGTGCCAGCAGCCCCCAGGTGGCAGCCATGAACACTGAAGCTTTCTTT	CASSPQVAAMNTEAFF
TRBD2	TRBV4-2	TRBJ2-5	.	TGTGCCAGCAGCCAAGTGTCCCGACTAGCGGGGGGGACCCAGTACTTC	CASSQVSRLAGGTQYF
.	TRBV20-1	TRBJ2-7	.	TGCAGTGCTAGAGATGTCACAGCCGCCGAGCAGTACTTC	CSARDVTAAEQYF
.	TRBV11-2	TRBJ2-7	.	TGTGCCAGCAATCTCGGGGGCTCCTACGAGCAGTACTTC	CASNLGGSYEQYF
.	TRBV5-1	TRBJ1-5	few	TGCGCCAGCAGCTTGGGACCAGGCCAGCCCCAGCATTTT	CASSLGPGQPQHF
.	TRBV5-5	TRBJ1-5	.	TGTGCCAGCAGCTTGTTACAGGCCAATCAGCCCCAGCATTTT	CASSLLQANQPQHF
.	TRBV28	TRBJ2-7	many	TGTGCCAGCACGACTACCCAGGGGAACGAGCAGTACTTC	CASTTTQGNEQYF
.	TRBV27	TRBJ1-1	few	TGTGCCAGCGGCCACCCCGGGACGACTGAAGCTTTCTTT	CASGHPGTTEAFF
TRBD2	TRBV20-1	TRBJ2-7	.	TGCAGTGCTAGCGAAACTAGCGACTACGAGCAGTACTTC	CSASETSDYEQYF
.	TRBV12-3/TRBV12-4	TRBJ2-5	many	TGTGCCAGCAGCTTATGGGCCCAAGAGACCCAGTACTTC	CASSLWAQETQYF
TRBD2	TRBV5-1	TRBJ2-1	.	TGCGCCAGCACAATAGCGGGTGTCTCCTACAATGAGCAGTTCTTC	CASTIAGVSYNEQFF
.	TRBV7-3	TRBJ2-1	.	TGTGCCAGCAGCTTGGGTTATAGTGAGCAGTTCTTC	CASSLGYSEQFF
TRBD1	TRBV5-1	TRBJ2-1	.	TGCGCCAGCAGCCCCCCGGGACAGTCCCCCTACAATGAGCAGTTCTTC	CASSPPGQSPYNEQFF
TRBD2	TRBV20-1	TRBJ2-7	.	TGCAGTGCTAGAGAGGGACTAGCGCTCTACGAGCAGTACTTC	CSAREGLALYEQYF
.	TRBV19	TRBJ2-1	.	TGTGCCAGTAGTGCCTCTAGCGTTTCTAGCAATGAGCAGTTCTTC	CASSASSVSSNEQFF
TRBD2	TRBV5-4	TRBJ2-1	few	TGTGCCAGCAGCCCTCGGCTAGCGGGAGTCTACAATGAGCAGTTCTTC	CASSPRLAGVYNEQFF
TRBD1	TRBV5-4	TRBJ2-3	few	TGTGCCAGCAGCTCCGGCAAGAGGGACAGATACACAGATACGCAGTATTTT	CASSSGKRDRYTDTQYF
TRBD2	TRBV7-8	TRBJ2-7	.	TGTGCCAGCAGCTTCGAGGGACTAGCGGATTACTACGAGCAGTACTTC	CASSFEGLADYYEQYF
.	TRBV5-6	TRBJ2-7	few	TGTGCCAGCAGCTTGGAGCTCGAAAACTACGAGCAGTACTTC	CASSLELENYEQYF
.	TRBV27	TRBJ2-7	.	TGTGCCAGCAGTTCCGAAGGGCCCTCCTACGAGCAGTACTTC	CASSSEGPSYEQYF
TRBD1	TRBV7-3	TRBJ2-7	.	TGTGCCAGCAGCCCTGGACAGGGGAGTAAGCAGTACTTC	CASSPGQGSKQYF
.	TRBV9	TRBJ2-3	few	TGTGCCAGCAGCGGGCGGTCCGGGGGCGGGGTAAGCACAGATACGCAGTATTTT	CASSGRSGGGVSTDTQYF
.	TRBV20-1	TRBJ2-7	.	TGCAGCCACGTTCCGACAGCCCGTTCCTACGAGCAGTACTTC	CSHVPTARSYEQYF
.	TRBV6-1	TRBJ2-3	few	TGTGCCAGCAAAGGCCTCGGCACAGATACGCAGTATTTT	CASKGLGTDTQYF
TRBD2	TRBV13	TRBJ2-1	.	TGTGCCAGCAGCTTAACAGGAGCGGGAGGGGACGAGCAGTTCTTC	CASSLTGAGGDEQFF
TRBD2	TRBV11-3	TRBJ2-1	few	TGTGCCAGAACCACTAGCGGAGGGTACAATGAGCAGTTCTTC	CARTTSGGYNEQFF
.	TRBV25-1	TRBJ1-5	.	TGTGCCAGCAGACAGGGTAGGGATCAGCCCCAGCATTTT	CASRQGRDQPQHF
.	TRBV28	TRBJ2-7	.	TGTGCCAGCAGTTTACTAGTTAGCTCCTACGAGCAGTACTTC	CASSLLVSSYEQYF
TRBD2	TRBV10-3	TRBJ2-2	few	TGTGCCATCAGTGATGTAGCGGGAGTCCTAAACACCGGGGAGCTGTTTTTT	CAISDVAGVLNTGELFF
.	TRBV10-3	TRBJ1-4	few	TGTGCCATCAGTGAGAAATATGAAAAACTGTTTTTT	CAISEKYEKLFF
TRBD1	TRBV20-1	TRBJ2-2	once	TGCAGTGCTAGTCAGGGGGCGAACACCGGGGAGCTGTTTTTT	CSASQGANTGELFF
.	TRBV5-1	TRBJ1-5	few	TGCGCCAGCAGCCCCTCCGGGGCGGATCAGCCCCAGCATTTT	CASSPSGADQPQHF
.	TRBV7-3	TRBJ2-6	few	TGTGCCAGCAGCCACCACAGGGATACTGGGGCCAACGTCCTGACTTTC	CASSHHRDTGANVLTF
.	TRBV12-3/TRBV12-4	TRBJ2-1	few	TGTGCCAGCAGTTGGGGTAGCATAGATGAGCAGTTCTTC	CASSWGSIDEQFF
TRBD1	TRBV5-6	TRBJ1-1	few	TGTGCCAGCAGCACCAACAGGGGGCTTATGGCTGAAGCTTTCTTT	CASSTNRGLMAEAFF
TRBD1	TRBV4-2	TRBJ2-2	many	TGTGCCAGCAGCCGGACAGGGGACACCGGGGAGCTGTTTTTT	CASSRTGDTGELFF
.	TRBV19	TRBJ1-6	.	TGTGCCAGTAGTATAGAGAGAAATTCACCCCTCCACTTT	CASSIERNSPLHF
.	TRBV12-3/TRBV12-4	TRBJ2-3	few	TGTGCCAGCAGTTTATCGGGGAATGCGCAGTATTTT	CASSLSGNAQYF
.	TRBV4-3	TRBJ1-1	.	TGCGCCAGCAGCCAAGATCTGGACATTATGAACACTGAAGCTTTCTTT	CASSQDLDIMNTEAFF